A single T cell receptor beta chain is shown here with its context. Germline V CDR1 and CDR2: SGHRS, YFSETQ. Losses at the gene ends were 0 bases for V and 2 bases for J; bases not matched to a gene: 4. The CDR3 has 15 residues. These data belong to a study of blood T cell repertoires in COVID-19. Study in general: In each case, the material was cDNA or gDNA derived from T cells, B-cell-depleted T cells, or PBMCs.

Some clones are missing from TCRdb's copy, which holds only in-frame ones; the method was immunoSEQ multiplex PCR. The sample has more than 75,000 clones, roughly 87% seen once. The origin of this receptor is a middle-aged man with acute or convalescent COVID-19. This chain uses TRBV5-1 with TRBJ1-1; 7 positions agree with TRBD1. Sequenced input: peripheral blood. The CDR3 protein is CASSLAGGPNTEAFF. The CDR3 DNA reads TGCGCCAGCAGCTTGGCAGGGGGTCCCAACACTGAAGCTTTCTTT.